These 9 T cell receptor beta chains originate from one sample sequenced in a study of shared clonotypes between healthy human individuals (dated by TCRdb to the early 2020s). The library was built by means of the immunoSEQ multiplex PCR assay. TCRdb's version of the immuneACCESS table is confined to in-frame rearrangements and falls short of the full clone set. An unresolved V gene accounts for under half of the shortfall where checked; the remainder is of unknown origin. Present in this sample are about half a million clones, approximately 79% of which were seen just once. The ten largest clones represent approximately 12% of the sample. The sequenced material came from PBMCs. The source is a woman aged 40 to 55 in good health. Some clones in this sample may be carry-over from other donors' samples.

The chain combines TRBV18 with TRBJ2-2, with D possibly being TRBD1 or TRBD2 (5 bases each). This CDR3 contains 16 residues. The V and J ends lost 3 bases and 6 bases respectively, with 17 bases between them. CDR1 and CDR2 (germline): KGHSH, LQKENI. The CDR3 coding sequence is TGTGCCAGCTCACCTAGACCGGGGCCTAACGCCGGGGAGCTGTTTTTT. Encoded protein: CASSPRPGPNAGELFF. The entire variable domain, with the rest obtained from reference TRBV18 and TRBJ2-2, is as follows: NAGVMQNPRHLVRRRGQEARLRCSPMKGHSHVYWYRQLPEEGLKFMVYLQKENIIDESGMPKERFSAEFPKEGPSILRIQQVVRGDSAAYFCASSPRPGPNAGELFFGEGSRLTVL.

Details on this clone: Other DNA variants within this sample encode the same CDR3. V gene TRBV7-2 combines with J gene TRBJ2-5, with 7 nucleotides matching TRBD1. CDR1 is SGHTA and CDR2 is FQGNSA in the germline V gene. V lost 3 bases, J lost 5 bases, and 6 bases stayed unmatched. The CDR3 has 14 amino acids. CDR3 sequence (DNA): TGTGCCAGCAGCTTTAATAGGGGGCGGGAGACCCAGTACTTC. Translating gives CASSFNRGRETQYF.

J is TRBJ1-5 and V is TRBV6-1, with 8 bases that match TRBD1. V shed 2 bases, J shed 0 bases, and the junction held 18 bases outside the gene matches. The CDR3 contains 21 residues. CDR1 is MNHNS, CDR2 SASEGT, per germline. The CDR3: CASSERRCDRGLGYSNQPQHF. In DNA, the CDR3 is TGTGCCAGCAGTGAACGTCGGTGTGACAGGGGATTAGGGTATAGCAATCAGCCCCAGCATTTT.

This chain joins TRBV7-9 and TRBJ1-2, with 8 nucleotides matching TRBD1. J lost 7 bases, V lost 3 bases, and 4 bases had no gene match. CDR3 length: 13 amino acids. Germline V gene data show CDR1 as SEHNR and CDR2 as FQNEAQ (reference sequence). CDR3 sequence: CASSFGQGLGYTF. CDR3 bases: TGTGCCAGCAGCTTCGGACAGGGCCTTGGCTACACCTTC.

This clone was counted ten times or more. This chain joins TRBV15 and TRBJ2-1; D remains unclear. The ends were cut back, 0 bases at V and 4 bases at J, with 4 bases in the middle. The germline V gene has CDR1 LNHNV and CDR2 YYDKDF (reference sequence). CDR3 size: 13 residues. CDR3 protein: CATSRDSYNEQFF. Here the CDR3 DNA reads TGTGCCACCAGCAGAGATTCGTACAATGAGCAGTTCTTC.

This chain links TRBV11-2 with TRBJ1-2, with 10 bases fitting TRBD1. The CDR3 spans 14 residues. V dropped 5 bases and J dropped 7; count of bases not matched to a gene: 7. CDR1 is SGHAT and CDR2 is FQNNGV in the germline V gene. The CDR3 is CASSARQGASGYTF. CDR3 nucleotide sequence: TGTGCCAGCAGCGCCCGACAGGGGGCGAGTGGCTACACCTTC.

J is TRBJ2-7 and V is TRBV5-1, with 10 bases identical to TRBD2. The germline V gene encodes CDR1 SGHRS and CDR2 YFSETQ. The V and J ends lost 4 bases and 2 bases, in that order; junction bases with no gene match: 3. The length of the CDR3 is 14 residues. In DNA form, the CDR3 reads TGCGCCAGCAGCACCAGCGGGAGGGCCTACGAGCAGTACTTC. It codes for CASSTSGRAYEQYF.

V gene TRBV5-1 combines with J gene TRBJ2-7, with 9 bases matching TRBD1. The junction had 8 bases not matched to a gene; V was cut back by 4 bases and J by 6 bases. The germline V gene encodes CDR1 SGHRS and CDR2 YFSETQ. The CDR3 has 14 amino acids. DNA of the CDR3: TGCGCCAGCAGCCCCGGACAGGGGCAGGGCGAGCAGTACTTC. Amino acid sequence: CASSPGQGQGEQYF.

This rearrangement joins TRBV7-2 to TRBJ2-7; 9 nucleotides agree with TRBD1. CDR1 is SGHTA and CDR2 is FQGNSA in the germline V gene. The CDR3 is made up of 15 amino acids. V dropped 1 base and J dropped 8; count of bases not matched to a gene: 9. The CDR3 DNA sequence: TGTGCCAGCAGCTTAGAAAGGACAGGGGCTCTTCAGCAGTACTTC. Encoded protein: CASSLERTGALQQYF. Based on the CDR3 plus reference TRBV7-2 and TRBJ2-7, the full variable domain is GAGVSQSPSNKVTEKGKDVELRCDPISGHTALYWYRQSLGQGLEFLIYFQGNSAPDKSGLPSDRFSAERTGGSVSTLTIQRTQQEDSAVYLCASSLERTGALQQYFGPGTRLTVT.